A single sample gave rise to the 7 T cell receptor beta chains below, sequenced in a study of T cell repertoires in cytomegalovirus infection. Each CDR3 protein gets one entry after TCRdb re-called the reads with MiXCR. The data show roughly 180,000 distinct CDR3 sequences, with about a fifth seen just once and about 25% held by the top ten. The antigens of these receptors remain unknown. Sequencing was performed on CD8+ T cells from cultured PBMCs, taken from culture after CMV antigen stimulation. These receptors were obtained from a human donor in good health (CMV status not recorded). Some clones in this sample may be carry-over from other donors' samples.

This clonotype has just a few counts. This chain joins TRBV15 and TRBJ2-3; D ambiguous. This CDR3 contains 15 residues. Trimming left V 8 bases short and J 7 bases short, with 22 bases between. Germline V gene sequence: CDR1 LNHNV, CDR2 YYDKDF (reference sequence). The CDR3 region is CATLTGSDGSNTQYF. CDR3 sequence (DNA): TGTGCCACCCTGACTGGGTCGGACGGCAGCAATACGCAGTATTTT.

This clonotype was observed a few times. The CDR3 loop is CASSLDRGINQPQHF. The CDR3 nucleotides read TGTGCCAGCTCCCTTGACAGGGGGATCAATCAGCCCCAGCATTTT. The chain carries TRBV18 and TRBJ1-5; 9 bases align to TRBD1. The CDR3 consists of 15 residues. The germline V gene encodes CDR1 KGHSH and CDR2 LQKENI. V lost 6 bases to trimming and J lost 3 bases; unmatched junction nucleotides: 6.

The chain couples TRBV15 to TRBJ2-7; D is possibly TRBD1 or TRBD2 (5 bases each). The CDR3 is 13 amino acids. The V end lost 5 bases, the J end lost 6 bases, and 14 bases lay between the germline ends. Germline V lookup: CDR1 LNHNV, CDR2 YYDKDF (reference sequence). The CDR3 region is CATSPDRGSEQYF. CDR3 coding DNA: TGTGCCACCAGCCCAGACCGGGGCAGCGAGCAGTACTTC.

The chain recombines TRBV11-2 with TRBJ2-4; 10 bases agree with TRBD1. Germline CDR1 SGHAT, CDR2 FQNNGV. Unmatched junction bases numbered 17, after V lost 6 bases and J lost 0 bases. The CDR3 sequence is 20 residues long. CDR3 protein: CASSHSSGTGDFLAKNIQYF. In DNA, the CDR3 is TGTGCCAGCAGTCATTCCTCCGGGACAGGGGATTTTCTAGCCAAAAACATTCAGTACTTC.

This clonotype was detected a few times. The chain employs TRBV7-6 and TRBJ2-3; D may be TRBD1 (5 bases). The ends were cut back, 10 bases at V and 6 bases at J, with 20 bases in the middle. The CDR3 extends over 14 amino acids. Germline-derived CDR1 and CDR2 are SGHVS and FNYEAQ. The CDR3 protein is CATTETDRWDTQYF. DNA for the CDR3: TGTGCCACCACGGAGACAGACCGCTGGGATACGCAGTATTTT.

The J gene is TRBJ1-1, the V gene TRBV11-2; 7 bases match TRBD1. The V gene's germline CDR1 is SGHAT and CDR2 FQNNGV. V trimming: 6 bases; J trimming: 1 base; junction bases outside the gene matches: 14. There are 17 residues in the CDR3. CDR3 sequence reads: CASSPLDRVLTNTEAFF. DNA of the CDR3: TGTGCCAGCAGTCCACTCGACAGGGTCCTTACGAACACTGAAGCTTTCTTT.

V gene TRBV25-1 combines with J gene TRBJ1-5; D gene uncertain. CDR3 length equals 13 residues. Germline CDR1 and CDR2: MGHDK and SYGVNS. The V end lost 4 bases, the J end lost 4 bases, and 8 bases lay between the germline ends. This chain's CDR3 is CASSGGINQPQHF. Here the CDR3 DNA reads TGTGCCAGCAGTGGGGGTATTAATCAGCCCCAGCATTTT.